This T cell receptor (beta chain) comes out of a study of OX40 agonist ivuxolimab in advanced cancers. In the study overall: At doses from 0.01 to 10 mg/kg, patients were given intravenous ivuxolimab every 2 weeks. Study-level points and caveats: At 0.1 to 3.0 mg/kg, clonal expansion of CD4+ and CD8+ blood T cells had occurred by week 6.

Germline-derived CDR1 and CDR2 are SGHVS and FNYEAQ. The length of the CDR3 is 14 residues. Trimming pared 1 base from V and 0 bases from J, leaving 6 bases between. Sequencing used immunoSEQ multiplex PCR; TCRdb keeps in-frame clones, though not all of them. The table shows about 20,000 clones, with 70% to 90% occurring only once. Note on this clone: The antigen remains unidentified.

The sequence was obtained from an adult with an advanced solid tumor such as melanoma, head and neck, liver or kidney cancer. The input for sequencing was CD4+ or CD8+ T cells sorted from blood, taken in a trial of the OX40 agonist ivuxolimab. The genes are TRBV7-6 and TRBJ1-1; tentatively, D is TRBD1 (5 bases). CDR3 residues: CASSLGRVNTEAFF. The CDR3 DNA sequence: TGTGCCAGCAGCTTAGGCAGGGTGAACACTGAAGCTTTCTTT.